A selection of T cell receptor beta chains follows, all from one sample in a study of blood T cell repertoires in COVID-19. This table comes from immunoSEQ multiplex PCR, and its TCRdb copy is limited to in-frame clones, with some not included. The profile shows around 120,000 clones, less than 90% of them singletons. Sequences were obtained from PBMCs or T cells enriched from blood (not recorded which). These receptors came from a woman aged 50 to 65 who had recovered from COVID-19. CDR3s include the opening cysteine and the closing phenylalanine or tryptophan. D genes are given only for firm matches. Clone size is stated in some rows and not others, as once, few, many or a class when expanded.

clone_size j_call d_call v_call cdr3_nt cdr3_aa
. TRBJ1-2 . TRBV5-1 TGCGCCAGCAGCTTGGCCGGAGGAACTAACTATGGCTACACCTTC CASSLAGGTNYGYTF
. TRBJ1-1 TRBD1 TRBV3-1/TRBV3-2 TGTGCCAGCAGCCCTCACAGGGGGATTATGAACACTGAAGCTTTCTTT CASSPHRGIMNTEAFF
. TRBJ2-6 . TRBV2 TGTGCCGGACACTGGACCCATTCAATCATTGGGTCTGGGGCCAACGTCCTGACTTTC CAGHWTHSIIGSGANVLTF
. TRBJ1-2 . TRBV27 TGTGCCAGCAAACTACGAGAGTTCTATGGCTACACCTTC CASKLREFYGYTF
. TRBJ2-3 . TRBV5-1 TGCGCCAGCAGCTTCGGTTACCTTAGCACAGATACGCAGTATTTT CASSFGYLSTDTQYF
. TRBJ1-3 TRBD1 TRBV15 TGTGCCACCAGCAAAGGAATAGACAGGGGGCGCGCGGGAAACACCATATATTTT CATSKGIDRGRAGNTIYF
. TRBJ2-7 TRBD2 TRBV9 TGTGCCAGCAGCGTCGGGGGGGGCCCCTACGAGCAGTACTTC CASSVGGGPYEQYF
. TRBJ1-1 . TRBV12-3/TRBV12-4 TGTGCCAGCAGTTTAGATTCGGGCACTGAAGCTTTCTTT CASSLDSGTEAFF
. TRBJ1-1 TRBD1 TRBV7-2 TGTGCCAGCAGCCCTTGGACAGGGACTAACACTGAAGCTTTCTTT CASSPWTGTNTEAFF
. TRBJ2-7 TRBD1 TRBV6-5 TGTGCCAGCAGTTACTTTTCCGGGACAGCGACCTACGAGCAGTACTTC CASSYFSGTATYEQYF
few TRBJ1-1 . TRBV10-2 TGCGCCAGCGTAGGGACTTTCGGCACTGAAGCTTTCTTT CASVGTFGTEAFF
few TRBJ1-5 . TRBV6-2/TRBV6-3 TGTGCCAGCAGTTACTCAACAGGGAGTCGGAATCAGCCCCAGCATTTT CASSYSTGSRNQPQHF
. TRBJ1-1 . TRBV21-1 TGTGCCAGCAGCAAGAACAGGGCGAACACTGAAGCTTTCTTT CASSKNRANTEAFF
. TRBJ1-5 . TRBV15 TGTGCCACCAGCAGAGATTCCCGGGGGAATCAGCCCCAGCATTTT CATSRDSRGNQPQHF
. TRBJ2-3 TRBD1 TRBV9 TGTGCCAGCAGCGCCTCGGGACAGGGTACGGATACGCAGTATTTT CASSASGQGTDTQYF
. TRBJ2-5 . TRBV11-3 TGTGCCAGCAGCCCCGGTGGCCAAGAGACCCAGTACTTC CASSPGGQETQYF
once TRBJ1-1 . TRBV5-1 TGCGCCAGCAGCTCATTCCCGGGGGGGGACACTGAAGCTTTCTTT CASSSFPGGDTEAFF
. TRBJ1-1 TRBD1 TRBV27 TGTGCCAGCAGCCTTACAGGGGTACTTGAAGCTTTCTTT CASSLTGVLEAFF
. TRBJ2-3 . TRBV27 TGTGCCAGCAGTTTGGTCAGGGGAACAGATACGCAGTATTTT CASSLVRGTDTQYF
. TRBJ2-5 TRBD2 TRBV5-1 TGCGCCAGCAGCTTTAGCGGGGGTGAGACCCAGTACTTC CASSFSGGETQYF
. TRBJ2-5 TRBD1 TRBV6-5 TGTGCCAGTGGACAGGGAGAGGGAGAGACCCAGTACTTC CASGQGEGETQYF
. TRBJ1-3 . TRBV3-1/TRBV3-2 TGTGCCAGCAGCCTCTTCGGTGGAAGGGGCGCAGGAAACACCATATATTTT CASSLFGGRGAGNTIYF
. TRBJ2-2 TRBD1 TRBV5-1 TGCGCCAGCAGCCCCGGGACAGGGTGGACCGGGGAGCTGTTTTTT CASSPGTGWTGELFF
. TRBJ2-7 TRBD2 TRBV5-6 TGTGCCAGCAGCTTGTTTGCTAGCGGGGGGCCTACCTACGAGCAGTACTTC CASSLFASGGPTYEQYF
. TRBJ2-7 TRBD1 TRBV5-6 TGTGCCAGCAGCTTGGGGACAGGGTTAGACGAGCAGTACTTC CASSLGTGLDEQYF
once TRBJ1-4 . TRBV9 TGTGCCAGCACTCCTTTTGCAACTAATGAAAAACTGTTTTTT CASTPFATNEKLFF
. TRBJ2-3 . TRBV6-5 TGTGCCAGCAGTTTGTGGGGGGGCACAGATACGCAGTATTTT CASSLWGGTDTQYF
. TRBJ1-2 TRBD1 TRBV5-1 TGCGCCAGCAGCTTGGGGGACAGGGACTATGGCTACACCTTC CASSLGDRDYGYTF
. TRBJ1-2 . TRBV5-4 TGTGCCAGCAGCTTGGGTTCGGCAGGGACTAACTATGGCTACACCTTC CASSLGSAGTNYGYTF
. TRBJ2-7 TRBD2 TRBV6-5 TGTGCCAGCAGCCACGAATCGGGGGGCTACGAGCAGTACTTC CASSHESGGYEQYF
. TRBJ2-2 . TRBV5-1 TGCGCCAGCAGCTTAAAGACTCGAACCGACACCGGGGAGCTGTTTTTT CASSLKTRTDTGELFF
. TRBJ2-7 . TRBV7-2 TGTGCCAGCAGCTTAGTTGGGAACAGGGTCTACGAGCAGTACTTC CASSLVGNRVYEQYF
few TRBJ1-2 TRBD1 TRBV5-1 TGCGCCAGCAGCTTGGTTCCGGGACAGGGGACCGGCTACACCTTC CASSLVPGQGTGYTF
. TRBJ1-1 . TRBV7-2 TGTGCCAGCAGGCCAACAGGGCCACCAGCATGGGGTCTGAACACTGAAGCTTTCTTT CASRPTGPPAWGLNTEAFF
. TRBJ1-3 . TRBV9 TGTGCCAGCAGCCTCACGACTGCTGGAAACACCATATATTTT CASSLTTAGNTIYF
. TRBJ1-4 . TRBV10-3 TGTGCCATCAGTGTCGCGCGAACAGCTACTAATGAAAAACTGTTTTTT CAISVARTATNEKLFF
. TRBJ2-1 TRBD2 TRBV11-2 TGTGCCAGCAGCTTATGGGGTGGGGGGGACGAGCAGTTCTTC CASSLWGGGDEQFF
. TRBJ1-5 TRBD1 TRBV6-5 TGTGCCAGCAGCCGAGGACAGGGCAATCAGCCCCAGCATTTT CASSRGQGNQPQHF
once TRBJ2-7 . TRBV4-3 TGCGCCAGCAGCCAAGATCAGGGTCCCTGGGAGCAGTACTTC CASSQDQGPWEQYF
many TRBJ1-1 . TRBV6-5 TGTGCCAGCAGTTACTCTCCGACAGGTCGGACTGAAGCTTTCTTT CASSYSPTGRTEAFF
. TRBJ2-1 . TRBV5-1 TGCGCCAGCAGCTTGCTACGGGAGACAGTTTACAATGAGCAGTTCTTC CASSLLRETVYNEQFF
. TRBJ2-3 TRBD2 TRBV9 TGTGCCAGCAGCGTGGCGGGGGGGCCAACAGATACGCAGTATTTT CASSVAGGPTDTQYF
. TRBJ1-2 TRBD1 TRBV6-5 TGTGCCAGCAGTTATCGGCAGGGGGCTCTCTATGGCTACACCTTC CASSYRQGALYGYTF
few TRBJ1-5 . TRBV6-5 TGTGCCAGCAGTTACTTTCGGGATAGCAATCAGCCCCAGCATTTT CASSYFRDSNQPQHF
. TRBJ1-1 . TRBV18 TGTGCCAGCTCAGAGGAACAGGGATCCCACACTGAAGCTTTCTTT CASSEEQGSHTEAFF
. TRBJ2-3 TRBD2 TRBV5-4 TGTGCCAGCAGCAGACCTAGCGGGGTAATCACAGATACGCAGTATTTT CASSRPSGVITDTQYF
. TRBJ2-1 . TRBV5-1 TGCGCCAACATCCGGGACAGGGTGGTAGCGGGGGTTGAGGGGTCCTACAATGAGCAGTTCTTC CANIRDRVVAGVEGSYNEQFF
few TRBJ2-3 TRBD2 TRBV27 TGTGCCAGCAGTCCCCGGGAGGCAGATACGCAGTATTTT CASSPREADTQYF
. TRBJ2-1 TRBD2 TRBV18 TGTGCCAGCTCACTTACGGAATCCGGGACTAGCGTTGAGCAGTTCTTC CASSLTESGTSVEQFF